This TCR beta chain stems from a study of shared T cell receptors in the human thymus. The CDR3 loop spans 15 amino acids. The V segment lost 3 bases and the J segment 11 bases; nucleotides outside the gene matches: 15. Germline loops: CDR1 MGHRA, CDR2 YSYEKL. TCRdb's table, derived via immunoSEQ multiplex PCR, lists solely in-frame clones and lacks some. The sample records about 400,000 clones, about 95% being singletons. Sequenced: thymocytes. This chain connects TRBV4-1 to TRBJ2-7; TRBD1 aligns across 8 bases. This sequence originates from a human donor. Written as DNA, the CDR3 is TGCGCCAGCAGCCAGCGGGACAGGTGGACCGACCCCGAGTACTTC. Translation: CASSQRDRWTDPEYF.